This section outlines one T cell receptor beta chain sequence together with its context. This clonotype occurred a few times. Its cognate antigen has yet to be identified. No per-base quality is available; no much larger clone lies one base away. This specimen comes from a study of response to subunit inactivated influenza vaccine (dated by TCRdb to 2016 to 2018). Background on the whole study: Deep quantitative profiling of the T cell receptor repertoire was used in the study to follow responses to a trivalent subunit inactivated influenza vaccine. The paper as a whole reports these results and caveats: It was suggested by the authors that each seasonal influenza vaccination may recruit only a limited number of new T cells.

The CDR3 covers 15 residues, taking in both the cysteine and the phenylalanine. Just the 45-base CDR3 DNA is kept, in frame starting at base 1. V drops 2 bases and J drops 6 bases, leaving 16 bases in between. For CDR1 and CDR2, the germline V gene lists LGHNA and YSLEER. The library was obtained by RT-PCR. Sequencer: Illumina HiSeq 2500. TCRdb applied fastp at Q25 and MiXCR to the public reads, then kept only in-frame beta chains. Rows matching on CDR3 protein sequence are summarized as one entry with the most common DNA and genes. For this sample the table gives around 850,000 distinct CDR3 sequences, of which approximately 18% were detected only once. The ten most abundant clones make up approximately 10% of the sample.

The sequence links TRBV4-3 to TRBJ1-1; the D gene lacks a confident call. The sequences come from PBMCs from blood, collected roughly 5 days after vaccination. This clonotype originated in a man aged 50 to 60 who received an inactivated influenza vaccine. Donor details come from another sample of the same person, matched by shared clones. The CDR3 region has the sequence CASSQNDGMSSEAFF. The nucleotides are TGCGCCAGCAGCCAAAACGACGGTATGAGCTCTGAAGCTTTCTTT.